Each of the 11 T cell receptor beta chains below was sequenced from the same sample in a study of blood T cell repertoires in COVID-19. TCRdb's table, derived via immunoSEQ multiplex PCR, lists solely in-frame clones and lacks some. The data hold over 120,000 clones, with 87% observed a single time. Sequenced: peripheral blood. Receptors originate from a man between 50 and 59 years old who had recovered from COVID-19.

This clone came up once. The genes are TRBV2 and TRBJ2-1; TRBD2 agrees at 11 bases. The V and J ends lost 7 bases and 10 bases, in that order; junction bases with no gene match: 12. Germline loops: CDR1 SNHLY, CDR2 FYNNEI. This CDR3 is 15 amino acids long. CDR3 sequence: CASTETLAGGREQFF. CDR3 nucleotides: TGTGCCAGCACCGAAACGCTAGCGGGGGGTCGCGAGCAGTTCTTC. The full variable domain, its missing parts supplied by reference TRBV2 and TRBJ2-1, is EPEVTQTPSHQVTQMGQEVILRCVPISNHLYFYWYRQILGQKVEFLVSFYNNEISEKSEIFDDQFSVERPDGSNFTLKIRSTKLEDSAMYFCASTETLAGGREQFFGPGTRLTVL.

This CDR3 reads CASSTFGQGVGPQHF. CDR3 in DNA: TGTGCCAGCAGTACCTTTGGACAGGGCGTAGGGCCCCAGCATTTT. This rearrangement joins TRBV6-2 or TRBV6-3 to TRBJ1-5; TRBD1 matches 8 bases. After removal of 5 bases from V and 9 bases from J, the junction contained 12 bases not matched to a gene. The V gene's germline CDR1 is MNHEY and CDR2 SVGEGT. The CDR3 is 15 residues long.

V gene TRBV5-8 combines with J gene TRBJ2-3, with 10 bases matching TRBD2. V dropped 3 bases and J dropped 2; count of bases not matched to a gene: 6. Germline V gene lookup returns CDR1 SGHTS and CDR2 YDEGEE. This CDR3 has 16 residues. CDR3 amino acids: CASSSRAGGTTDTQYF. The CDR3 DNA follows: TGTGCCAGCAGCTCGAGAGCGGGGGGGACCACAGATACGCAGTATTTT.

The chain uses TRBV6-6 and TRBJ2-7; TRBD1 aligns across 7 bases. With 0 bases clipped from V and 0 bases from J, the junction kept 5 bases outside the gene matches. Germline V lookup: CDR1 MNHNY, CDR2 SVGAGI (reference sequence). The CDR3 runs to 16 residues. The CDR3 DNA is TGTGCCAGCAGTTACTCGCGACAGGGTGGCTCCTACGAGCAGTACTTC. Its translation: CASSYSRQGGSYEQYF.

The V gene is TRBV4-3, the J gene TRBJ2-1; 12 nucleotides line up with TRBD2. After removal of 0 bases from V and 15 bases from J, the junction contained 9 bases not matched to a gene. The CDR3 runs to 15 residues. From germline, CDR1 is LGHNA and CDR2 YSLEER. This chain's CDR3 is CASSQDGLAGGRPFF. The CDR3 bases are TGCGCCAGCAGCCAAGATGGGCTAGCGGGGGGGCGGCCGTTCTTC.

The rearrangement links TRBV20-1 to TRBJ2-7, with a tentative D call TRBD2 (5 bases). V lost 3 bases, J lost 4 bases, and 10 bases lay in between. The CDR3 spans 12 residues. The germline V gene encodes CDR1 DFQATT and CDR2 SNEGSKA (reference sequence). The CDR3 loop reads CSASARGYEQYF. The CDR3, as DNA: TGCAGTGCTAGTGCCCGGGGTTACGAGCAGTACTTC.

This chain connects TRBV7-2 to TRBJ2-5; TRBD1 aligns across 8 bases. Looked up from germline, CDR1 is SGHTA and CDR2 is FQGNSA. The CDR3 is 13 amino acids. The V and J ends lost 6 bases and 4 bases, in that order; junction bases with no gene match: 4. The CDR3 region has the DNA TGTGCCAGCAGTTTCACAGGGGGAGAGACCCAGTACTTC. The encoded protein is CASSFTGGETQYF. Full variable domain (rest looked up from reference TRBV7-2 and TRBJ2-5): GAGVSQSPSNKVTEKGKDVELRCDPISGHTALYWYRQSLGQGLEFLIYFQGNSAPDKSGLPSDRFSAERTGGSVSTLTIQRTQQEDSAVYLCASSFTGGETQYFGPGTRLLVL.

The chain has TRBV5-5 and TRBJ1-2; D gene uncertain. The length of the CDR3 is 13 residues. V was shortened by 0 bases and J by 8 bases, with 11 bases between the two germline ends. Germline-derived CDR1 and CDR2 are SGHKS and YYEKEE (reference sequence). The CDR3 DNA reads TGTGCCAGCAGCTTGGAAGGTTCGGGGGGCTACACCTTC. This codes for CASSLEGSGGYTF.

CDR3 sequence (DNA): TGTGCCAGCAGCTTAGAATTAGCGGGGTCCTCGACCCAGTACTTC. Encoded protein: CASSLELAGSSTQYF. This sequence joins TRBV7-2 and TRBJ2-5, with 8 bases matching TRBD2. Germline-derived CDR1 and CDR2 are SGHTA and FQGNSA. The CDR3 runs 15 residues. Trimming cost V 1 base and J 7 bases; bases outside gene matches: 8.

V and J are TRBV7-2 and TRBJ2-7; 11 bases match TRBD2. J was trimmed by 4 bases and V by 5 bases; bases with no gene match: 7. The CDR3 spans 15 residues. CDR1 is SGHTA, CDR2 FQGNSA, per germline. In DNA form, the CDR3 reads TGTGCCAGCAGCCGCCTAGCGGGGGGAGCGTACGAGCAGTACTTC. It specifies CASSRLAGGAYEQYF.

CDR3 DNA: TGTGCCAGCAGTTCTTTATTCGAGCAGTACTTC. Amino acids: CASSSLFEQYF. The V call is TRBV6-5, the J call TRBJ2-7; no clear D. CDR3 size: 11 residues. Germline V gene data show CDR1 as MNHEY and CDR2 as SVGAGI. V lost 4 bases and J 6 bases, leaving 7 bases between the germline ends.